The clone carrying this T cell receptor beta chain appeared a few times. The target antigen is unknown. The sample belongs to a study of blood T cells in healthy people across ages. Study-level points and caveats: Estimates of diversity drawn from one million T cells were considered underestimates.

V lost 4 bases to trimming and J lost 3 bases, with 18 bases between them. The germline V gene has CDR1 KGHSH and CDR2 LQKENI. This CDR3 has 16 amino acids. For the second PCR, which ran for about 6 to 11 cycles, a sample-barcoded 5' primer and a J-beta primer mix were used. TCRdb reprocessed the 5' RACE reads with MiXCR, giving one entry per CDR3 protein. This table holds approximately 800,000 distinct CDR3 sequences, 20% to 30% found once. This sample also appeared in a second study, on T cells of mothers and their children. As that study records: Unrelated pairs and related pairs have their TCR recombination output shaped similarly by thymic selection.

This TCR came from a boy aged 5-17 years in good health. This rearrangement joins TRBV18 to TRBJ2-5, with D tentatively TRBD1 or TRBD2 (5 bases each). Sequenced sample: blood. DNA for the CDR3: TGTGCCAGCTCACGCCTCCCGGACACGGAGGAAGAGACCCAGTACTTC. Translation: CASSRLPDTEEETQYF.